The entry below gives a single TCR beta chain sequence along with its context. Its antigen remains unknown. This specimen comes from a study of PD-1 blockade in classical Hodgkin lymphoma. Broader study findings: Healthy donors reportedly exceeded newly diagnosed patients in baseline TCR diversity. Although disease activity or prior therapy may be involved, causes of the repertoire differences remain undefined.

Described time point: newly diagnosed, previously untreated cHL patient sample. Out of thawed PBMCs, magnetic negative selection purified CD4+ T cells. Comparison relied on PBMCs that came from newly diagnosed, untreated classical Hodgkin lymphoma. Generated by immunoSEQ multiplex PCR, the TCRdb table keeps only in-frame clones and is missing some. The sample holds some 23,000 clones, about 89% seen once. The sequence was obtained from a human donor with classical Hodgkin lymphoma. Sequencing input: CD4+ T cells from blood.

CDR3 coding DNA: TGTGCCACCTCTGATCCGGGACAGGGGGCCGGATCACCCCTCCACTTT. Protein product: CATSDPGQGAGSPLHF. The chain joins TRBV15 to TRBJ1-6; TRBD1 matches 12 bases. V lost 8 bases and J lost 10; bases outside the gene matches: 12. CDR3 length: 16 amino acids. The germline CDR1 and CDR2 sequences are LNHNV and YYDKDF (reference sequence).